What follows describes a single T cell receptor (beta chain). This record belongs to a study of shared clonotypes between healthy human individuals. About the research overall: Researchers drew samples from two women and a few men aged 18 to 49. CD4 naive and memory got three plates each, CD8 naive two, CD8 memory one.

Using immunoSEQ multiplex PCR, the repertoire was profiled, and TCRdb retains in-frame clones only, with some absent. The table shows about 2.4 million clones, with approximately 93% occurring only once. Among the donors, all were Caucasian adults who lived in Nashville, Tennessee. Into CD45RA+ naive and CD45RA-negative memory subsets, the CD4+ cells were split. This sequence was found in a man younger than 35 in good health. Some clones in this sample may be carry-over from other donors' samples. Specimen: naive CD4+ T cells from PBMCs. Subset given: CD45RA+ positively selected.

The CDR3 region is CASSLGAGPLDGELFF. The CDR3 DNA follows: TGCGCCAGCAGCTTGGGGGCAGGACCCCTGGACGGGGAGCTGTTTTTT. The chain uses TRBV5-1 and TRBJ2-2; unclear D gene. Trimming removed 0 bases from V and 7 bases from J, with 16 bases in between. The CDR3 consists of 16 residues. CDR1 and CDR2 from the germline V gene are SGHRS and YFSETQ. The complete variable domain, with remaining parts taken from reference TRBV5-1 and TRBJ2-2, reads KAGVTQTPRYLIKTRGQQVTLSCSPISGHRSVSWYQQTPGQGLQFLFEYFSETQRNKGNFPGRFSGRQFSNSRSEMNVSTLELGDSALYLCASSLGAGPLDGELFFGEGSRLTVL.